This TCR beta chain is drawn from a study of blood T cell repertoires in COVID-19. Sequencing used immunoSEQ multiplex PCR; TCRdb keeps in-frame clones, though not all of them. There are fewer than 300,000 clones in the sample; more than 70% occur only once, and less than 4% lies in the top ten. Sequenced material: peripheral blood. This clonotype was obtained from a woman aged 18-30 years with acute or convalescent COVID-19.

This chain's CDR3 is CASGSGGWGANVLTF. The CDR3 bases are TGTGCCAGCGGTTCGGGGGGCTGGGGGGCCAACGTCCTGACTTTC. The chain employs TRBV27 and TRBJ2-6, with TRBD2 as a possible D gene (7 bases). The V end was cut by 8 bases, the J end by 4 bases, with 15 bases between. This CDR3 region has 15 residues. The germline gives CDR1 MNHEY, CDR2 SMNVEV (reference sequence).